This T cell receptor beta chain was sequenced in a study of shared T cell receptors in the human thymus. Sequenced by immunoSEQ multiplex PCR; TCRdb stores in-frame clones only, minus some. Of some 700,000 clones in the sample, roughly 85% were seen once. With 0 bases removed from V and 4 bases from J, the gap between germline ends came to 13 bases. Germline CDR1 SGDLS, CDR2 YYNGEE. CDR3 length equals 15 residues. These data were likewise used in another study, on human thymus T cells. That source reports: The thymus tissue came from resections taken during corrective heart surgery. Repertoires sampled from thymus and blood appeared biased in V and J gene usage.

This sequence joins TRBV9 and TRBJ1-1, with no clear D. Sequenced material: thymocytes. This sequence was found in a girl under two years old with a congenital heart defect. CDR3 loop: CASSVGFAVRTEAFF. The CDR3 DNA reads TGTGCCAGCAGCGTAGGGTTTGCGGTTCGCACTGAAGCTTTCTTT.